This T cell receptor beta chain emerged from a study of CD8 T cells in ankylosing spondylitis. The study, taken as a whole, reports: What appeared characteristic of ankylosing spondylitis blood was a TCR beta motif of fewer than ten highly homologous variants. Significant enrichment of disease-linked clones was reportedly seen in matched ankylosing spondylitis synovial fluid. Those disease-linked clones were CD8+; they were also relatively rare in peripheral blood.

Note on this clonotype: The antigen remains undetermined.

Construction of TCR beta libraries was performed using quantitative 5'-RACE with molecular barcodes. TCRdb called the 5' RACE reads again in MiXCR, with one record for every CDR3 protein. The table includes around 450,000 distinct CDR3 sequences, 20% to 30% detected once. The CDR3 extends over 15 amino acids. Per the germline V gene, CDR1 is DFQATT and CDR2 is SNEGSKA (reference sequence). Trimming cost V 0 bases and J 3 bases, with 15 bases left between them. The sequence was collected from a male donor with ankylosing spondylitis. The rearrangement links TRBV20-1 to TRBJ2-7; D might be TRBD2 (6 bases). Sequenced: blood, either unsorted or a sorted T cell fraction (not recorded which). The DNA of the CDR3 is TGCAGTGCTAGAGAACCAGGGACTCCCAACTACGAGCAGTACTTC. Translation: CSAREPGTPNYEQYF.